The clone carrying this T cell receptor (beta chain) was picked up one time. The data were obtained in a study of blood T cell repertoires in COVID-19. About the research overall: Sites in the United States, Italy and Spain provided acute and convalescent COVID-19 samples.

The length of the CDR3 is 16 residues. The junction had 11 bases not matched to a gene; V was cut back by 6 bases and J by 6 bases. CDR1 is LNHDA and CDR2 is SQIVND in the germline V gene (reference sequence). The table came from immunoSEQ multiplex PCR; TCRdb's copy has only in-frame clones and leaves some out. The table lists 150,000 to 200,000 clones, over 80% of them singletons. The origin of this receptor is a man in his 70s who had recovered from COVID-19. Sequencing was performed on peripheral blood. V is TRBV19 and J is TRBJ2-2; 9 bases line up with TRBD1. The CDR3 DNA sequence: TGTGCCAGTAGGCCCCCGGGACAGGGTTTTCCCGGGGAGCTGTTTTTT. Protein product: CASRPPGQGFPGELFF.